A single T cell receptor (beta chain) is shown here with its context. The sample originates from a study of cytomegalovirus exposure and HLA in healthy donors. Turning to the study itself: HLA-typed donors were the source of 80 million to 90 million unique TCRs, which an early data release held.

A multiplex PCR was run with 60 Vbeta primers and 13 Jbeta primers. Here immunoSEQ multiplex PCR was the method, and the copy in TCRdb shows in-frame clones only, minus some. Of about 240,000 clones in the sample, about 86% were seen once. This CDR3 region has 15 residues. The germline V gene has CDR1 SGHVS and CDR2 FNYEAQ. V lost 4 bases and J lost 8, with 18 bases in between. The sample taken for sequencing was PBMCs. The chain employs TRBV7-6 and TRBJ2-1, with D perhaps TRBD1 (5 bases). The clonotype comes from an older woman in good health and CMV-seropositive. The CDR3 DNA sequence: TGTGCCAGCAGCTCCCCCGGACATACCTTCGATGAGCAGTTCTTC. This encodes CASSSPGHTFDEQFF.